The 29 T cell receptor beta chains given below trace back to one sample, sequenced in a study of blood T cell repertoires in COVID-19. Sequencing used immunoSEQ multiplex PCR; TCRdb keeps in-frame clones, though not all of them. Of about 250,000 clones listed, 89% are singletons. Sequencing was performed on peripheral blood. These TCRs come from a woman in her forties who had recovered from COVID-19.

The chain carries TRBV4-1 and TRBJ2-7; TRBD2 is a possible D gene (5 bases). The CDR3 spans 17 residues. Germline lookup yields CDR1 MGHRA and CDR2 YSYEKL. Deletions cut 2 bases from V and 5 bases from J, with 22 bases between. This CDR3 reads CASSQLLPGTPYHEQYF. The CDR3 region has the DNA TGCGCCAGCAGCCAACTACTACCGGGAACACCATACCACGAGCAGTACTTC.

The V gene is TRBV7-9, the J gene TRBJ2-5; 7 bases fit TRBD2. V shed 2 bases and J 3 bases; nucleotides not matched to a gene: 12. The CDR3 spans 17 residues. The germline V gene has CDR1 SEHNR and CDR2 FQNEAQ (reference sequence). The CDR3 sequence is CASSLYPGEGPEETQYF. In DNA form, the CDR3 reads TGTGCCAGCAGCTTATACCCTGGGGAGGGCCCCGAAGAGACCCAGTACTTC.

The J gene is TRBJ2-5, the V gene TRBV5-6, with 7 bases that match TRBD1. Looked up from germline, CDR1 is SGHDT and CDR2 is YYEEEE. J lost 5 bases, V lost 3 bases, and 7 bases had no gene match. This CDR3 has 14 residues. In DNA, the CDR3 is TGTGCCAGCAGCTCGCAAGGGGGCTATGAGACCCAGTACTTC. Protein: CASSSQGGYETQYF.

The chain joins TRBV6-5 to TRBJ2-1, with TRBD2 matching over 12 bases. Germline-derived CDR1 and CDR2 are MNHEY and SVGAGI. The CDR3 runs to 14 residues. V trimming: 6 bases; J trimming: 5 bases; junction bases outside the gene matches: 2. The CDR3 spells CASSRTSGNNEQFF. DNA of the CDR3: TGTGCCAGCAGCCGGACTAGCGGGAACAATGAGCAGTTCTTC.

The rearrangement joins TRBV5-8 to TRBJ2-5; TRBD1 agrees at 8 bases. This CDR3 comprises 15 residues. Germline values: CDR1 SGHTS, CDR2 YDEGEE. Unmatched junction bases numbered 7, after V lost 3 bases and J lost 3 bases. Here the CDR3 DNA reads TGTGCCAGCAGCTCCAGGGGGCAGGGGGAAGAGACCCAGTACTTC. This codes for CASSSRGQGEETQYF.

The chain uses TRBV20-1 and TRBJ2-5; D might be TRBD2 (6 bases). The CDR3 length is 13 residues. Germline values: CDR1 DFQATT, CDR2 SNEGSKA (reference sequence). Trimming removed 3 bases at V and 4 bases at J, with 12 bases between. The CDR3 coding sequence is TGCAGTGCTAGTATTTTGGAGGGAGAGACCCAGTACTTC. Residues: CSASILEGETQYF.

The rearrangement links TRBV6-1 to TRBJ2-7; D remains unclear. Trimming removed 3 bases from V and 6 bases from J, with 6 bases in between. The CDR3 runs to 11 residues. In germline, CDR1 is MNHNS, CDR2 SASEGT. This chain's CDR3 is CASSDRAEQYF. The CDR3 region has the DNA TGTGCCAGCAGTGACCGAGCCGAGCAGTACTTC.

This clone was seen a handful of times. The V call is TRBV5-1, the J call TRBJ2-7; TRBD1 matches at 7 bases. Germline V gene sequence: CDR1 SGHRS, CDR2 YFSETQ. V lost 3 bases, J lost 0 bases, and 6 bases stayed unmatched. This CDR3 has 15 amino acids. The CDR3 loop reads CASSSSGTVSYEQYF. The CDR3, as DNA: TGCGCCAGCAGCTCTTCTGGGACAGTCTCCTACGAGCAGTACTTC.

The chain joins TRBV28 to TRBJ1-2; TRBD1 is a possible D gene (6 bases). Trimming took 5 bases from V and 2 from J, leaving 15 bases between them. Germline V gene data show CDR1 as MDHEN and CDR2 as SYDVKM. This CDR3 region has 15 residues. CDR3 coding DNA: TGTGCCAGCAGTCTTCCAGGGGCTATCAACTATGGCTACACCTTC. Its translation is CASSLPGAINYGYTF.

The chain links TRBV7-9 to TRBJ2-1; a possible D gene is TRBD2 (7 bases). The CDR3 is made up of 17 amino acids. Trimming cost V 0 bases and J 5 bases, with 17 bases left between them. Germline V gives CDR1 SEHNR, CDR2 FQNEAQ (reference sequence). CDR3 nucleotide sequence: TGTGCCAGCAGCTTAGCAGGGGGTCTAGCGGATAACAATGAGCAGTTCTTC. This codes for CASSLAGGLADNNEQFF.

The gene calls are TRBV6-4 and TRBJ2-1, with 12 nucleotides matching TRBD2. The CDR3 has 15 amino acids. Germline lookup yields CDR1 MRHNA and CDR2 SNTAGT. Trimming at V came to 11 bases and at J to 8 bases, leaving 13 bases not matched to a gene. The CDR3 spells CAGSPTSGRGDEQFF. CDR3 DNA sequence: TGTGCCGGCTCTCCGACTAGCGGGAGAGGCGATGAGCAGTTCTTC.

V is TRBV11-2 and J is TRBJ2-7; TRBD2 is a possible D gene (5 bases). V shed 2 bases and J shed 0 bases, with 14 bases lying between them. The CDR3 has 16 residues. Germline assignment: CDR1 SGHAT and CDR2 FQNNGV. CDR3 DNA: TGTGCCAGCAGCTTAACGCGGGCCGCGGCCTCCTACGAGCAGTACTTC. Amino acids: CASSLTRAAASYEQYF.

This clone occurred a few times. The chain has TRBV6-1 and TRBJ2-7; 13 nucleotides agree with TRBD2. V was pared by 2 bases and J by 7 bases, with 5 bases of the junction left unmatched. Per germline, CDR1 MNHNS and CDR2 SASEGT. This CDR3 comprises 15 residues. The CDR3 coding sequence is TGTGCCAGCAGTGAAAGGACTAGCGGGAGTTCGGAGCAGTACTTC. Its protein product is CASSERTSGSSEQYF.

V usage is TRBV2 and J usage is TRBJ1-2; 10 bases are shared with TRBD1. Trimming at V came to 4 bases and at J to 3 bases, leaving 5 bases not matched to a gene. The CDR3 spans 15 residues. The germline V gene has CDR1 SNHLY and CDR2 FYNNEI. The CDR3 coding sequence is TGTGCCAGCAGTGGGACAGGGGGACGCGACTATGGCTACACCTTC. It specifies CASSGTGGRDYGYTF.

The sample holds a few counts of this clone. V and J are TRBV6-5 and TRBJ2-7; D possibly corresponds to TRBD2 (6 bases). The CDR3 is made up of 14 amino acids. The germline V gene encodes CDR1 MNHEY and CDR2 SVGAGI. Between the trimmed V and J ends, which lost 7 bases and 5 bases, there was a span of 18 bases. The CDR3 loop reads CASIGDGSLNEQYF. The CDR3 DNA reads TGTGCCAGCATCGGTGACGGGAGCCTTAACGAGCAGTACTTC.

This clone was seen just once. The chain links TRBV5-6 to TRBJ2-5, with D maybe TRBD1 (6 bases). Germline CDR1 is SGHDT and CDR2 is YYEEEE. The germline V and J ends were trimmed by 3 bases and 3 bases, with 12 bases remaining between them. There are 14 residues in the CDR3. In DNA, the CDR3 is TGTGCCAGCAGCTCGCCCGGACAGAAAGAGACCCAGTACTTC. Amino acid sequence: CASSSPGQKETQYF.

The V and J genes are TRBV29-1 and TRBJ1-1, with 8 bases identical to TRBD1. From germline, CDR1 is SQVTM and CDR2 ANQGSEA. J lost 0 bases, V lost 4 bases, and 4 bases had no gene match. The CDR3 is 14 residues long. DNA of the CDR3: TGCAGCGTTGGGTCAGGGGGCGTGAACACTGAAGCTTTCTTT. Translation gives CSVGSGGVNTEAFF.

V and J are TRBV19 and TRBJ1-2, with 10 bases matching TRBD1. Germline values: CDR1 LNHDA, CDR2 SQIVND (reference sequence). The CDR3 contains 14 residues. Trimming took 7 bases from V and 6 from J; bases not matched to a gene: 8. CDR3 loop: CASIAPDRGHGYTF. The CDR3 nucleotides read TGTGCCAGTATAGCCCCAGACAGGGGGCATGGCTACACCTTC.

V usage is TRBV9 and J usage is TRBJ2-1, with 10 bases lining up with TRBD2. CDR1 is SGDLS, CDR2 YYNGEE, per germline. CDR3 length equals 17 residues. Losses at the gene ends were 2 bases for V and 7 bases for J; bases not matched to a gene: 12. This chain's CDR3 is CASSVATGLAGDNEQFF. The CDR3 DNA sequence: TGTGCCAGCAGCGTCGCCACGGGCCTAGCGGGAGATAATGAGCAGTTCTTC.

The chain combines TRBV11-1 with TRBJ2-3; D not resolved. The ends were cut back, 1 base at V and 0 bases at J, with 11 bases in the middle. This CDR3 spans 16 amino acids. CDR1 is SGHAT and CDR2 is FQDESV in the germline V gene (reference sequence). CDR3 region: CASSLDIGQSTDTQYF. CDR3 bases: TGTGCCAGCAGCTTAGATATTGGGCAGAGCACAGATACGCAGTATTTT.

This chain joins TRBV3-1 (or the pseudogene TRBV3-2) and TRBJ2-1, with 14 bases matching TRBD2. The CDR3 sequence is 15 residues long. The germline CDR1 and CDR2 sequences are LGHDT and YNNKEL (reference sequence). The trim removed 3 bases at V and 10 bases at J, leaving 5 bases unmatched. The CDR3 sequence: CASSQETSGRAEQFF. CDR3 DNA sequence: TGTGCCAGCAGCCAGGAGACTAGCGGGAGGGCCGAGCAGTTCTTC.

The gene calls are TRBV3-1 (or the pseudogene TRBV3-2) and TRBJ2-4, with 7 bases identical to TRBD1. This CDR3 region has 15 residues. Per the germline V gene, CDR1 is LGHDT and CDR2 is YNNKEL (reference sequence). V trimming: 0 bases; J trimming: 3 bases; junction bases outside the gene matches: 2. CDR3 in amino acids: CASSQDGDSKNIQYF. CDR3 nucleotide sequence: TGTGCCAGCAGCCAAGACGGGGACAGCAAAAACATTCAGTACTTC.

The chain couples TRBV10-3 to TRBJ1-5; D is perhaps TRBD1 (6 bases). Trimming shortened V by 8 bases and J by 1 base, and 15 bases separated the two germline ends. Per germline, CDR1 ENHRY and CDR2 SYGVKD. The CDR3 totals 15 residues. CDR3 sequence reads: CAIGGAGTSNQPQHF. The DNA of the CDR3 is TGTGCCATCGGGGGGGCGGGGACAAGCAATCAGCCCCAGCATTTT.

V and J are TRBV5-1 and TRBJ2-3; D possibly corresponds to TRBD1 (5 bases). V shed 4 bases and J shed 6 bases, with 6 bases lying between them. The germline V gene has CDR1 SGHRS and CDR2 YFSETQ. The CDR3 consists of 11 residues. The CDR3 reads CASSPGDTQYF. CDR3 coding DNA: TGCGCCAGCAGCCCAGGGGATACGCAGTATTTT.

V gene TRBV6-2 or TRBV6-3 combines with J gene TRBJ2-4; tentatively, D is TRBD2 (6 bases). This CDR3 is 16 amino acids long. V shed 0 bases and J shed 0 bases, with 9 bases lying between them. Germline CDR1 reads MNHEY; CDR2 reads SVGEGT. CDR3 protein: CASSYSSGVAKNIQYF. CDR3 in DNA: TGTGCCAGCAGTTACTCTAGCGGAGTAGCCAAAAACATTCAGTACTTC.

This chain links TRBV7-2 with TRBJ2-5; 9 bases line up with TRBD2. Germline V gene data show CDR1 as SGHTA and CDR2 as FQGNSA. This CDR3 has 15 residues. Germline trimming cut 2 bases from V and 5 bases from J; bases unmatched to any gene: 6. The DNA of the CDR3 is TGTGCCAGCAGCTTATCTGCGGGAGGGGGGGAGACCCAGTACTTC. Translating it yields CASSLSAGGGETQYF.

The V call is TRBV6-5, the J call TRBJ1-4; 8 nucleotides agree with TRBD1. V dropped 6 bases and J dropped 8; count of bases not matched to a gene: 8. This CDR3 region has 14 residues. The germline CDR1 and CDR2 sequences are MNHEY and SVGAGI. The CDR3 bases are TGTGCCAGCAGGATAACCGGGACAGGCGAAAAACTGTTTTTT. Amino acid sequence: CASRITGTGEKLFF.

In the case of this clone: The same CDR3 can be traced to other DNA sequences in this sample. The chain uses TRBV5-1 and TRBJ2-7; 7 bases fit TRBD1. CDR3 length equals 14 residues. V lost 0 bases to trimming and J lost 0 bases; unmatched junction nucleotides: 0. Germline V gene data show CDR1 as SGHRS and CDR2 as YFSETQ. As DNA, the CDR3 is TGCGCCAGCAGCTTGGGGGACAGCTCCTACGAGCAGTACTTC. Its protein is CASSLGDSSYEQYF.

The CDR3 DNA follows: TGTGCCAGTAGTATAGTAGCGGGGAACACAGATACGCAGTATTTT. Translating gives CASSIVAGNTDTQYF. The chain uses TRBV19 and TRBJ2-3; 8 nucleotides align to TRBD2. Per the germline V gene, CDR1 is LNHDA and CDR2 is SQIVND (reference sequence). Unmatched junction bases numbered 2, after V lost 1 base and J lost 2 bases. There are 15 residues in the CDR3.